These 18 T cell receptor beta chains originate from one sample sequenced in a study of a mutant IDH1 vaccine in newly diagnosed glioma. Time point of the sample: week 23, last vaccination. The study gave 300 ug of mutant IDH1 20-mer peptide per vaccine dose, with topical imiquimod. TCRdb's table, derived via immunoSEQ multiplex PCR, lists solely in-frame clones and lacks some. The table has about 44,000 clones, approximately 90% seen once. These receptors are not linked to any known antigen. Material: PBMCs, obtained from a glioma patient whose treatment included an IDH1 peptide vaccine. These receptors were obtained from a man in his fifties with glioma.

The chain employs TRBV28 and TRBJ1-2; 9 nucleotides line up with TRBD1. V shed 1 base and J 6 bases; nucleotides not matched to a gene: 3. CDR1 MDHEN and CDR2 SYDVKM come from the germline V gene. This CDR3 comprises 14 residues. CDR3 in DNA: TGTGCCAGCAGTTTATACAGGGGGCGGGATGGCTACACCTTC. It yields the protein CASSLYRGRDGYTF.

This sequence joins TRBV29-1 and TRBJ2-5; D not certain. The V gene's germline CDR1 is SQVTM and CDR2 ANQGSEA. This CDR3 spans 14 amino acids. Trimming cost V 0 bases and J 7 bases, with 15 bases left between them. CDR3 bases: TGCAGCGTTGAAGATCAACGGACCAAGATGACCCAGTACTTC. This translates into CSVEDQRTKMTQYF.

This clone was detected only once. The CDR3: CASSQNTGELFF. CDR3 coding DNA: TGTGCCAGCAGCCAGAACACCGGGGAGCTGTTTTTT. The genes are TRBV5-5 and TRBJ2-2; D remains ambiguous. CDR1 and CDR2 (germline): SGHKS, YYEKEE (reference sequence). Trimming pared 4 bases from V and 1 base from J, leaving 2 bases between. The CDR3 runs to 12 residues.

The rearrangement joins TRBV6-1 to TRBJ1-2; possible D gene TRBD1, 5 bases. Germline CDR1 reads MNHNS; CDR2 reads SASEGT. The CDR3 runs to 13 residues. V lost 8 bases and J 0 bases, leaving 10 bases between the germline ends. The CDR3 coding sequence is TGTGCCAGCGGCGGGACGGCTAACTATGGCTACACCTTC. Translation: CASGGTANYGYTF.

This chain joins TRBV6-1 and TRBJ2-2; tentative D call: TRBD1 (5 bases). The germline V and J ends were trimmed by 6 bases and 3 bases, with 8 bases remaining between them. Per germline, CDR1 MNHNS and CDR2 SASEGT. CDR3 length: 13 residues. The CDR3 sequence: CASRKGHTGELFF. CDR3 in DNA: TGTGCCAGCAGGAAGGGGCACACCGGGGAGCTGTTTTTT.

This sequence joins TRBV4-3 and TRBJ1-1; 9 bases match TRBD1. V dropped 0 bases and J dropped 1; count of bases not matched to a gene: 0. CDR1 and CDR2 (germline): LGHNA, YSLEER. This CDR3 has 15 amino acids. CDR3 residues: CASSQEDRGNTEAFF. The DNA of the CDR3 is TGCGCCAGCAGCCAAGAGGACAGGGGGAACACTGAAGCTTTCTTT.

This rearrangement joins TRBV27 to TRBJ2-1; possibly TRBD1 or TRBD2 for D (5 bases each). The V gene's germline CDR1 is MNHEY and CDR2 SMNVEV (reference sequence). The V end lost 3 bases, the J end lost 10 bases, and 19 bases lay between the germline ends. There are 15 residues in the CDR3. For the CDR3, the DNA is TGTGCCAGCAGTTTTACTGGTCTGGGGGTCAAAGAGCAGTTCTTC. Translated: CASSFTGLGVKEQFF.

This clone has just one count. This sequence joins TRBV5-6 and TRBJ1-6; D is possibly TRBD1 (6 bases). Trimming left V 0 bases short and J 7 bases short, with 11 bases between. This CDR3 contains 15 residues. CDR1 is SGHDT, CDR2 YYEEEE, per germline. DNA for the CDR3: TGTGCCAGCAGCTTGGTGCAGGGGTTAAATTCACCCCTCCACTTT. Translation gives CASSLVQGLNSPLHF.

This clone was detected a few times. This rearrangement joins TRBV28 to TRBJ1-5; maybe TRBD1 (5 bases). CDR3 length: 13 amino acids. V was shortened by 6 bases and J by 7 bases, with 13 bases between the two germline ends. The germline V gene has CDR1 MDHEN and CDR2 SYDVKM. This CDR3 is CASRRGGQQPQHF. The CDR3 DNA is TGTGCCAGCAGGCGGGGGGGTCAACAGCCCCAGCATTTT.

This sequence joins TRBV6-6 and TRBJ2-7; D assignment may be TRBD1 or TRBD2 (6 bases each). This CDR3 has 14 amino acids. Germline V gives CDR1 MNHNY, CDR2 SVGAGI (reference sequence). V was cut by 4 bases and J by 3 bases, with 13 bases left in between. The CDR3 region has the DNA TGTGCCAGCAGTTGGGGGGCACCATACTACGAGCAGTACTTC. It codes for CASSWGAPYYEQYF.

The chain links TRBV6-5 to TRBJ2-1; 11 positions agree with TRBD2. Germline V gene data show CDR1 as MNHEY and CDR2 as SVGAGI. V gave up 6 bases and J gave up 9 bases; unmatched junction bases: 10. The CDR3 totals 15 residues. The DNA for the CDR3 is TGTGCCAGCAGGCGTAGCGGGAGGGCCGGGAGTGAGCAGTTCTTC. Protein: CASRRSGRAGSEQFF.

The chain uses TRBV7-2 and TRBJ2-2, with TRBD1 identical over 8 bases. The germline gives CDR1 SGHTA, CDR2 FQGNSA. Germline trimming cut 2 bases from V and 6 bases from J; bases unmatched to any gene: 8. The CDR3 covers 16 residues. The CDR3 protein is CASSLRWQGASGELFF. The CDR3 coding sequence is TGTGCCAGCAGCTTAAGGTGGCAGGGGGCTTCCGGGGAGCTGTTTTTT.

J is TRBJ2-3 and V is TRBV11-2, with a tentative D call TRBD2 (6 bases). The V end lost 5 bases, the J end lost 0 bases, and 9 bases lay between the germline ends. The germline V gene has CDR1 SGHAT and CDR2 FQNNGV. The CDR3 is 14 amino acids. The CDR3 here is CASSGGLSTDTQYF. As DNA, the CDR3 is TGTGCCAGCAGCGGAGGACTAAGCACAGATACGCAGTATTTT.

V is TRBV4-2 and J is TRBJ2-7, with TRBD1 as a possible D gene (6 bases). The CDR3 contains 14 residues. Looked up from germline, CDR1 is LGHNA and CDR2 is YNFKEQ. Trimming took 3 bases from V and 5 from J, leaving 14 bases between them. The CDR3 bases are TGTGCCAGCAGCCATCCAGGGGTTTCCAACGAGCAGTACTTC. It translates to CASSHPGVSNEQYF.

The chain recombines TRBV30 with TRBJ2-1, with 9 bases lining up with TRBD1. V lost 2 bases, J lost 8 bases, and 19 bases stayed unmatched. CDR3 size: 18 residues. Germline CDR1 GTSNPN, CDR2 SVGIG (reference sequence). This CDR3 reads CAWSSRRDRALAFDEQFF. In DNA form, the CDR3 reads TGTGCCTGGAGTTCTCGCCGGGACAGGGCCCTGGCCTTCGATGAGCAGTTCTTC.

V is TRBV30 and J is TRBJ1-4; 7 bases map to TRBD1. The length of the CDR3 is 14 residues. The germline gives CDR1 GTSNPN, CDR2 SVGIG (reference sequence). Trimming at V came to 2 bases and at J to 3 bases, leaving 3 bases not matched to a gene. The CDR3 spells CAWSRGQSNEKLFF. The DNA for the CDR3 is TGTGCCTGGAGTAGGGGACAGTCTAATGAAAAACTGTTTTTT.

V is TRBV10-3 and J is TRBJ1-2, with D hard to call. This CDR3 has 14 amino acids. The V gene lost 5 bases and the J gene lost 0 bases, with 10 bases spanning the gap. The germline CDR1 and CDR2 sequences are ENHRY and SYGVKD. CDR3 protein: CAISSGFTNYGYTF. The DNA of the CDR3 is TGTGCCATCAGTTCAGGTTTCACTAACTATGGCTACACCTTC.

This chain uses TRBV5-4 with TRBJ2-7; no definite D call. This CDR3 region has 15 residues. V was trimmed by 4 bases and J by 5 bases, leaving 19 bases between them. Germline-derived CDR1 and CDR2 are SGHNT and YYREEE (reference sequence). CDR3 loop: CASSTNGLFVDEQYF. CDR3 DNA: TGTGCCAGCAGCACGAACGGGCTGTTCGTCGACGAGCAGTACTTC.